This T cell receptor beta chain came from a study of STAT5B mutations in CD4+ large granular lymphocyte leukemia. This CDR3 is built from 10 residues. Germline CDR1 reads MNHNY; CDR2 reads SVGAGI (reference sequence). V lost 11 bases and J lost 10, with 9 bases in between. The method was immunoSEQ multiplex PCR; TCRdb's version includes in-frame clones alone and lacks a portion of them. The sample records more than 30,000 clones, around 70% being singletons. Study-wide findings and caveats: Compared with healthy controls (2/35), patient top clones favored TRBV06 (8/27).

Note on this clone: No antigen is known for it.

The genes are TRBV6-6 and TRBJ1-6, with D maybe TRBD1 (6 bases). The sequenced sample consisted of CD4+ T cells from blood buffy coats. The receptor was derived from a human donor in good health. CDR3 in amino acids: CASGDSPLHF. In nucleotides, the CDR3 is TGTGCCTCAGGGGACTCACCCCTCCACTTT.